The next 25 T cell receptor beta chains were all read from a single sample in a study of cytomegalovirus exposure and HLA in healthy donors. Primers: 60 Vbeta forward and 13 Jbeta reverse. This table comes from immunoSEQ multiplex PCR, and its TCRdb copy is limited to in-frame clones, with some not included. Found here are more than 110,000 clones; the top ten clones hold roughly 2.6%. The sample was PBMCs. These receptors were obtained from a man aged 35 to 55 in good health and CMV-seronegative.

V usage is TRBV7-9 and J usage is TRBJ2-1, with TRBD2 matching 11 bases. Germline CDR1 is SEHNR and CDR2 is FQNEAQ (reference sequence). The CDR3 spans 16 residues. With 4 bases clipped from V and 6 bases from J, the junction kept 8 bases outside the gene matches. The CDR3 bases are TGTGCCAGCAGCTCCGCTCTAGCGGGGGGTGTCAATGAGCAGTTCTTC. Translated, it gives CASSSALAGGVNEQFF.

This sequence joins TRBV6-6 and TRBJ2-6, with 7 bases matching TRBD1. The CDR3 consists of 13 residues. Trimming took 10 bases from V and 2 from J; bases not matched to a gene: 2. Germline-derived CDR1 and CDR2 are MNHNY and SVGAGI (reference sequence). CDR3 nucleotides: TGTGCCACTGACAGGGCTGGGGCCAACGTCCTGACTTTC. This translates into CATDRAGANVLTF.

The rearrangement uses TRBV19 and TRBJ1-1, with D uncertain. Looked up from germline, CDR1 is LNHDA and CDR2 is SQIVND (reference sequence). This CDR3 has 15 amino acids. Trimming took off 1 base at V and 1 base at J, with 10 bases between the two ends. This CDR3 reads CASSIGGSPNTEAFF. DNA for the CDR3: TGTGCCAGTAGTATAGGAGGCAGCCCGAACACTGAAGCTTTCTTT.

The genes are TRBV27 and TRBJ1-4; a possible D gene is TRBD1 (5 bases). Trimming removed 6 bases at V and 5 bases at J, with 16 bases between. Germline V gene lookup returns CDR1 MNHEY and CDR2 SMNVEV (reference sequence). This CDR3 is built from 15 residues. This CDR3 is CASRPRGGRNEKLFF. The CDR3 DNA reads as TGTGCCAGCAGACCCCGGGGGGGAAGAAATGAAAAACTGTTTTTT. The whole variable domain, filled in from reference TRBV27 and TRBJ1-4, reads EAQVTQNPRYLITVTGKKLTVTCSQNMNHEYMSWYRQDPGLGLRQIYYSMNVEVTDKGDVPEGYKVSRKEKRNFPLILESPSPNQTSLYFCASRPRGGRNEKLFFGSGTQLSVL.

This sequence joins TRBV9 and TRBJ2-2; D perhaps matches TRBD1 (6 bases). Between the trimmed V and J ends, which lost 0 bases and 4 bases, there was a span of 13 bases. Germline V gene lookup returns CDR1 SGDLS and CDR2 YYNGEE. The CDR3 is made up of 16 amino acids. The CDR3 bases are TGTGCCAGCAGCGTAGCTGGGGGCTCGAGCACCGGGGAGCTGTTTTTT. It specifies CASSVAGGSSTGELFF.

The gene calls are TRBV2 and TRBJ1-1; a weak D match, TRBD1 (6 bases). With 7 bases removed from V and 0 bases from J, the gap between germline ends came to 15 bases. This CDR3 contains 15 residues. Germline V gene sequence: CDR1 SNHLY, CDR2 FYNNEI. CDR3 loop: CASKRGGTMNTEAFF. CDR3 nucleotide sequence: TGTGCCAGCAAGAGGGGGGGTACCATGAACACTGAAGCTTTCTTT.

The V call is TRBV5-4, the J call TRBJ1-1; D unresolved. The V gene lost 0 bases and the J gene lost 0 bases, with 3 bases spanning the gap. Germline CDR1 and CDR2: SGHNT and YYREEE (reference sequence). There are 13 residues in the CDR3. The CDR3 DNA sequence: TGTGCCAGCAGCTTGGGAGTGAACACTGAAGCTTTCTTT. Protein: CASSLGVNTEAFF.

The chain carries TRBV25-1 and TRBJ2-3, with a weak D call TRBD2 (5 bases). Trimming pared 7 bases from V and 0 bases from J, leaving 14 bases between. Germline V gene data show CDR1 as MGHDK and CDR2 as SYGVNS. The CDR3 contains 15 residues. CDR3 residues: CASTATNTSTDTQYF. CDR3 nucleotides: TGTGCCAGCACCGCGACTAACACTAGCACAGATACGCAGTATTTT. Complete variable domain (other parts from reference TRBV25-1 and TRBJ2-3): EADIYQTPRYLVIGTGKKITLECSQTMGHDKMYWYQQDPGMELHLIHYSYGVNSTEKGDLSSESTVSRIRTEHFPLTLESARPSHTSQYLCASTATNTSTDTQYFGPGTRLTVL.

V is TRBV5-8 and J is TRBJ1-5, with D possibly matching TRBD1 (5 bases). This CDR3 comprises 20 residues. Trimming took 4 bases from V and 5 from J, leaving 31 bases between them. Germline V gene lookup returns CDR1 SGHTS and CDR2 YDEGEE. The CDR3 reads CASSPFLGVRRVRVDQPQHF. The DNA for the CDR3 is TGTGCCAGCAGCCCGTTTTTAGGGGTCAGACGGGTGAGAGTAGATCAGCCCCAGCATTTT.

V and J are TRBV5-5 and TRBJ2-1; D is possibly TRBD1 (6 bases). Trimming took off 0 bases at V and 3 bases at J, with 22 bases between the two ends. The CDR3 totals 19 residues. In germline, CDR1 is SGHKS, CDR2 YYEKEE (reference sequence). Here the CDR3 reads CASSLVLGAQAKDYNEQFF. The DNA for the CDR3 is TGTGCCAGCAGCTTGGTATTGGGGGCACAGGCAAAGGACTACAATGAGCAGTTCTTC.

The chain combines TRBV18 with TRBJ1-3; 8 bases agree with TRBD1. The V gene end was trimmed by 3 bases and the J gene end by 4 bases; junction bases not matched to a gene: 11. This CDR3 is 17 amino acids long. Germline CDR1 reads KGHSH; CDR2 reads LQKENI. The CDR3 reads CASSPQTGASSGNTIYF. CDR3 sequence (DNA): TGTGCCAGCTCACCCCAGACAGGGGCATCTTCCGGAAACACCATATATTTT.

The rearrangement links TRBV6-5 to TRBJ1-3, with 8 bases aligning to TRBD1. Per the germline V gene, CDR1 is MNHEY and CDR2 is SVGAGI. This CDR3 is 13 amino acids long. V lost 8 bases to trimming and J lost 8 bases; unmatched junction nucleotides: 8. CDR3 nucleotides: TGTGCCAGCTGCAGGGGGCTAGGAGACACCATATATTTT. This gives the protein CASCRGLGDTIYF.

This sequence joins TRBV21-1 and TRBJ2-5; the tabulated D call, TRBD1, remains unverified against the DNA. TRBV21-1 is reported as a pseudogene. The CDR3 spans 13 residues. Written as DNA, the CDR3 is TGTGCCAGCAGCAGACAGGGGCAAGAGACCCAGTACTTC. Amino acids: CASSRQGQETQYF.

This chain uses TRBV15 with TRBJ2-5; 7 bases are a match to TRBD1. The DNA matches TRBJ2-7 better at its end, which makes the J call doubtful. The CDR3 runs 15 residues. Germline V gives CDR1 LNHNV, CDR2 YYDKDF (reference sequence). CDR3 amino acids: CATSRDLGTAYEQYF. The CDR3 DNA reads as TGTGCCACCAGCAGAGATCTTGGGACAGCCTACGAGCAGTACTTC.

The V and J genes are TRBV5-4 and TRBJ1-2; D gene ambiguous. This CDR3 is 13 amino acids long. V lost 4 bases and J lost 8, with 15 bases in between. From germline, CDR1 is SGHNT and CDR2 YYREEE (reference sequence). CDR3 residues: CASSPDFYRGYTF. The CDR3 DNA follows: TGTGCCAGCAGCCCGGACTTCTACCGGGGCTACACCTTC.

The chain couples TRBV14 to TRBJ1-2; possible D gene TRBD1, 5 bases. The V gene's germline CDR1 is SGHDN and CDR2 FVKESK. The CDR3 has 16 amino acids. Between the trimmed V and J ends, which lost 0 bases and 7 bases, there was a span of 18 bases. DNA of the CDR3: TGTGCCAGCAGCCAAGATGGTGGGGCGGCTGTGGGTGGCTACACCTTC. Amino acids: CASSQDGGAAVGGYTF. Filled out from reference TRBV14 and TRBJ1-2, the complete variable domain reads EAGVTQFPSHSVIEKGQTVTLRCDPISGHDNLYWYRRVMGKEIKFLLHFVKESKQDESGMPNNRFLAERTGGTYSTLKVQPAELEDSGVYFCASSQDGGAAVGGYTFGSGTRLTVV.

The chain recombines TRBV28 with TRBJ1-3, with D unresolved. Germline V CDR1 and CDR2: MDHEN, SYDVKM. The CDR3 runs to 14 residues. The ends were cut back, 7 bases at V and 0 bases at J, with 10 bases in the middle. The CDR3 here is CASTRAGSGNTIYF. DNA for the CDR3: TGTGCCAGCACTCGCGCGGGCTCTGGAAACACCATATATTTT.

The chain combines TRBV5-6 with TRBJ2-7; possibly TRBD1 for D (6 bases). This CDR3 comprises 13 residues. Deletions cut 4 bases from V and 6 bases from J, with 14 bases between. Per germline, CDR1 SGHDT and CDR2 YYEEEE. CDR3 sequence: CASSTGTPGEQYF. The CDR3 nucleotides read TGTGCCAGCAGCACCGGGACACCGGGCGAGCAGTACTTC. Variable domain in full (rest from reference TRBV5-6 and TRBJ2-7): DAGVTQSPTHLIKTRGQQVTLRCSPKSGHDTVSWYQQALGQGPQFIFQYYEEEERQRGNFPDRFSGHQFPNYSSELNVNALLLGDSALYLCASSTGTPGEQYFGPGTRLTVT.

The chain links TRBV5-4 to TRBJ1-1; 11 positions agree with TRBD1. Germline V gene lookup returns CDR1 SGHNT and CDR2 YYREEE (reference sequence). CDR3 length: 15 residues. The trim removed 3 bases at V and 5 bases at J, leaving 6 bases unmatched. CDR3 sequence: CASSSGTGGSTEAFF. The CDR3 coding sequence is TGTGCCAGCAGCTCGGGGACAGGGGGGTCGACTGAAGCTTTCTTT.

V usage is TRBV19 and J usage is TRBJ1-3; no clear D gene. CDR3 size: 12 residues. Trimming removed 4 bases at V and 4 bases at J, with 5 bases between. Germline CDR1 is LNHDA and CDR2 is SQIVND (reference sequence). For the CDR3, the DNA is TGTGCCAGTAGTACGGAGGGAAACACCATATATTTT. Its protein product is CASSTEGNTIYF.

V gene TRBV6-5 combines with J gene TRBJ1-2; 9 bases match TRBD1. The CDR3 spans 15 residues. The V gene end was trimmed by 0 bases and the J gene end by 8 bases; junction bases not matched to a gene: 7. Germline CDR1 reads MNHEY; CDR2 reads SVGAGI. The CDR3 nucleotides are TGTGCCAGCAGTTACTCCTTAGGGACAGGGTCGGGCTACACCTTC. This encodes CASSYSLGTGSGYTF.

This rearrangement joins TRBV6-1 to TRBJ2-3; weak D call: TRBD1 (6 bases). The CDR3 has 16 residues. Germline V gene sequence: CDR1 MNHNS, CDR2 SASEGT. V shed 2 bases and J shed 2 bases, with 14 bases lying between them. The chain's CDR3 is CASSEMSAGATDTQYF. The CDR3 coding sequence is TGTGCCAGCAGTGAAATGAGCGCAGGGGCCACAGATACGCAGTATTTT.

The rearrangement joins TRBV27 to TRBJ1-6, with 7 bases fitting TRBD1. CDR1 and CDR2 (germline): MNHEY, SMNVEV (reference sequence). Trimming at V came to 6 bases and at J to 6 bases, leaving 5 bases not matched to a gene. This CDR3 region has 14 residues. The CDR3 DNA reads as TGTGCCAGCAGGATAGGACAGGTTAATTCACCCCTCCACTTT. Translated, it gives CASRIGQVNSPLHF.

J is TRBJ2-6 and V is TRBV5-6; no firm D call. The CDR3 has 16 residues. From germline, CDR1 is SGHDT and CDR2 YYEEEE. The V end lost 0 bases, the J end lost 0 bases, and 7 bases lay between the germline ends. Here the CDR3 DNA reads TGTGCCAGCAGCTTGGGCTCCTACTCTGGGGCCAACGTCCTGACTTTC. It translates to CASSLGSYSGANVLTF.

The DNA of the CDR3 is TGTGCCAGCAGTCTCAATAGTGACACTGAAGCTTTCTTT. It specifies CASSLNSDTEAFF. J is TRBJ1-1 and V is TRBV28; no reliable D call. Trimming left V 5 bases short and J 3 bases short, with 10 bases between. The CDR3 loop spans 13 amino acids. Germline V gene sequence: CDR1 MDHEN, CDR2 SYDVKM.